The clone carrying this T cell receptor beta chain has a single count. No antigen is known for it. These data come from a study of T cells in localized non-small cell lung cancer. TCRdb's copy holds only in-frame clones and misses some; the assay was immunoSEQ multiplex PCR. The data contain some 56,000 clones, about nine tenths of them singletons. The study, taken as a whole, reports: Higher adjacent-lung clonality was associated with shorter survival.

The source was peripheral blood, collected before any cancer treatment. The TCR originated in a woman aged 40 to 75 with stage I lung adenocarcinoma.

The CDR3 is CASSFGTGNYGYTF. The CDR3 nucleotides read TGTGCCAGCAGTTTCGGGACAGGGAACTATGGCTACACCTTC. This chain uses TRBV6-5 with TRBJ1-2; 9 nucleotides agree with TRBD1. The CDR3 spans 14 residues. From germline, CDR1 is MNHEY and CDR2 SVGAGI. V lost 4 bases to trimming and J lost 2 bases; unmatched junction nucleotides: 2.